The clone carrying this T cell receptor (beta chain) was seen at least ten times. As yet, its antigen is unknown. The data originate from a study of T cells in Graves' hyperthyroidism and ophthalmopathy. Study at large: Peripheral blood collection took place at initial diagnosis, before any treatment.

Among the patients, aged 18 to 65, hyperthyroidism was newly diagnosed and had lasted under 2 months. Extraction of PBMCs used roughly 10 ml of fresh peripheral blood. Overall study results and limits: Among clonotypes expanded in thyroid above 0.001, most were also found in blood.

The investigators amplified TCR beta CDR3 regions from RNA transcripts. The TCR CDR3 first-round RT-PCR relied on the HTBI primer set. One entry per CDR3 protein, called by TCRdb with MiXCR from the multiplex PCR reads. The profile covers a few hundred thousand distinct CDR3 sequences, with around 17% appearing a single time and roughly 44% taken by the ten largest. This CDR3 has 17 amino acids. Germline V lookup: CDR1 MDHEN, CDR2 SYDVKM. Trimming removed 1 base from V and 6 bases from J, with 22 bases in between. The clonotype comes from a man between 35 and 55 years old with Graves' hyperthyroidism. The specimen sequenced was blood. V is TRBV28 and J is TRBJ2-7, with D possibly called TRBD1 or TRBD2 (5 bases each). This chain's CDR3 is CASSLYGASEGISEQYF. The CDR3 nucleotides are TGTGCCAGCAGTTTATACGGGGCGAGCGAGGGGATAAGCGAGCAGTACTTC.